Sequencing of this TCR beta chain was carried out in a study of cytomegalovirus exposure and HLA in healthy donors. Findings of the study overall: Specificity for CMV antigens was confirmed in vitro for a few of the CMV-associated chains.

Trimming cost V 5 bases and J 6 bases; bases outside gene matches: 12. The V gene's germline CDR1 is MNHEY and CDR2 SVGAGI. CDR3 length equals 15 residues. Note on this clone: Its antigen is not known.

Using immunoSEQ multiplex PCR, the repertoire was profiled, and TCRdb retains in-frame clones only, with some absent. This sample yields roughly 140,000 clones, of which 85% to 90% are seen a single time; 3% to 3.5% belongs to the top ten. The sample was PBMCs. V and J are TRBV6-5 and TRBJ1-2; TRBD1 matches 7 bases. The TCR sequence derives from a woman between 18 and 30 years old in good health and CMV-seropositive. In nucleotides, the CDR3 is TGTGCCAGCAGTCACCCCACACAGGGGCCGGATGGCTACACCTTC. Its protein product is CASSHPTQGPDGYTF.